Each of the 13 T cell receptor beta chains below was sequenced from the same sample in a study of blood T cell repertoires in COVID-19. TCRdb keeps only in-frame clones here, not all; method: immunoSEQ multiplex PCR. The data contain 250,000 to 350,000 clones, roughly nine tenths of them singletons. The sequencing sample was made of PBMCs or T cells enriched from blood (not recorded which). The receptors were sampled from a woman younger than 35 who had recovered from COVID-19.

The rearrangement uses TRBV11-2 and TRBJ2-2, with a possible D match to TRBD2 (5 bases). V lost 5 bases and J lost 8, with 15 bases in between. Germline V gene sequence: CDR1 SGHAT, CDR2 FQNNGV. This CDR3 spans 14 amino acids. The CDR3 DNA sequence: TGTGCCAGCAGCCCGTATAGCGTGGCTGGGGAGCTGTTTTTT. Translation: CASSPYSVAGELFF.

This chain joins TRBV7-2 and TRBJ1-2, with 9 nucleotides matching TRBD1. Germline V gene sequence: CDR1 SGHTA, CDR2 FQGNSA. V was clipped by 4 bases and J by 8 bases; unmatched bases: 8. CDR3 length equals 14 residues. The CDR3 protein is CASSYLGQGGGYTF. The DNA of the CDR3 is TGTGCCAGCAGCTACCTGGGACAGGGTGGCGGCTACACCTTC.

This rearrangement joins TRBV12-5 to TRBJ2-7, with 7 bases identical to TRBD1. The germline V gene has CDR1 LGHNT and CDR2 FRNRAP. The CDR3 has 15 residues. Germline trimming cut 5 bases from V and 3 bases from J; bases unmatched to any gene: 10. The CDR3 DNA follows: TGTGCTAGTGGTACCACGACAGGGCGGTACTACGAGCAGTACTTC. Protein product: CASGTTTGRYYEQYF.

The chain employs TRBV5-1 and TRBJ1-4; D gene ambiguous. The CDR3 contains 15 residues. From germline, CDR1 is SGHRS and CDR2 YFSETQ. The germline V and J ends were trimmed by 2 bases and 0 bases, with 8 bases remaining between them. The CDR3 sequence: CASSFTDPTNEKLFF. The CDR3 DNA sequence: TGCGCCAGCAGCTTTACAGACCCAACTAATGAAAAACTGTTTTTT.

V usage is TRBV6-5 and J usage is TRBJ1-2, with 10 bases lining up with TRBD1. Germline lookup yields CDR1 MNHEY and CDR2 SVGAGI. The ends lost 6 bases at V and 8 bases at J; junction bases unmatched: 9. This CDR3 region has 14 residues. The CDR3 DNA reads as TGTGCCAGCAGAGCGACAGGGGGCGACGGCGGCTACACCTTC. It yields the protein CASRATGGDGGYTF.

The CDR3: CASSYSPFLNSPLHF. CDR3 coding DNA: TGTGCCAGCAGTTACAGCCCCTTTTTGAATTCACCCCTCCACTTT. The V call is TRBV6-5, the J call TRBJ1-6; D unclear. The V gene's germline CDR1 is MNHEY and CDR2 SVGAGI. The length of the CDR3 is 15 residues. Trimming cost V 2 bases and J 7 bases, with 12 bases left between them.

The chain's CDR3 is CASSSKRGKTRGNQPQHF. CDR3 coding DNA: TGTGCCAGCAGCTCAAAGCGGGGGAAGACACGGGGCAATCAGCCCCAGCATTTT. V is TRBV21-1 and J is TRBJ1-5. TRBV21-1 is shown as a pseudogene. The CDR3 has 18 amino acids.

V is TRBV28 and J is TRBJ2-3, with a weak D call TRBD2 (5 bases). With 7 bases removed from V and 0 bases from J, the gap between germline ends came to 26 bases. Germline V lookup: CDR1 MDHEN, CDR2 SYDVKM. The CDR3 has 19 amino acids. The CDR3, as DNA: TGTGCCAGCACCCCCTTTCGGCTAGCCACGTCCCTTAGCACAGATACGCAGTATTTT. It specifies CASTPFRLATSLSTDTQYF.

The rearrangement joins TRBV5-1 to TRBJ1-6; D perhaps matches TRBD1 (5 bases). Trimming stripped 3 bases from V and 6 bases from J, with 13 bases between. The germline V gene has CDR1 SGHRS and CDR2 YFSETQ. The CDR3 sequence is 15 residues long. The CDR3 nucleotides read TGCGCCAGCAGCTCCCCGGGACTCGGTAATTCACCCCTCCACTTT. It yields the protein CASSSPGLGNSPLHF.

The CDR3 is CASSLVTGVTEAFF. The CDR3 DNA follows: TGTGCCAGCAGCTTAGTTACAGGGGTTACTGAAGCTTTCTTT. The chain joins TRBV7-9 to TRBJ1-1, with 7 bases lining up with TRBD1. Losses at the gene ends were 1 base for V and 5 bases for J; bases not matched to a gene: 4. Germline CDR1 reads SEHNR; CDR2 reads FQNEAQ (reference sequence). This CDR3 is built from 14 residues.

The chain uses TRBV9 and TRBJ1-4, with D tentatively TRBD1 (5 bases). The CDR3 contains 15 residues. V gave up 3 bases and J gave up 8 bases, with 17 bases separating them. Germline CDR1 reads SGDLS; CDR2 reads YYNGEE. DNA of the CDR3: TGTGCCAGCAGCGGTTGGTTGCAGGGAGGGGAAAAACTGTTTTTT. Amino acids: CASSGWLQGGEKLFF. Combining the CDR3 with reference TRBV9 and TRBJ1-4 gives the whole variable domain DSGVTQTPKHLITATGQRVTLRCSPRSGDLSVYWYQQSLDQGLQFLIQYYNGEERAKGNILERFSAQQFPDLHSELNLSSLELGDSALYFCASSGWLQGGEKLFFGSGTQLSVL.

The V and J genes are TRBV10-3 and TRBJ1-5; 9 bases are shared with TRBD1. CDR1 is ENHRY and CDR2 is SYGVKD in the germline V gene. The V gene end was trimmed by 4 bases and the J gene end by 2 bases; junction bases not matched to a gene: 6. The length of the CDR3 is 16 residues. The CDR3 protein is CAISGTGDSGNQPQHF. The CDR3, as DNA: TGTGCCATCAGTGGGACAGGGGATAGTGGCAATCAGCCCCAGCATTTT.

The chain uses TRBV2 and TRBJ1-4, with 9 bases fitting TRBD1. This CDR3 has 14 amino acids. With 6 bases clipped from V and 7 bases from J, the junction kept 6 bases outside the gene matches. Germline V gives CDR1 SNHLY, CDR2 FYNNEI. The CDR3 sequence: CASSKQGASEKLFF. The CDR3 DNA reads TGTGCCAGCAGCAAACAGGGGGCAAGTGAAAAACTGTTTTTT. Looking up the rest from reference TRBV2 and TRBJ1-4 gives the full variable domain: EPEVTQTPSHQVTQMGQEVILRCVPISNHLYFYWYRQILGQKVEFLVSFYNNEISEKSEIFDDQFSVERPDGSNFTLKIRSTKLEDSAMYFCASSKQGASEKLFFGSGTQLSVL.